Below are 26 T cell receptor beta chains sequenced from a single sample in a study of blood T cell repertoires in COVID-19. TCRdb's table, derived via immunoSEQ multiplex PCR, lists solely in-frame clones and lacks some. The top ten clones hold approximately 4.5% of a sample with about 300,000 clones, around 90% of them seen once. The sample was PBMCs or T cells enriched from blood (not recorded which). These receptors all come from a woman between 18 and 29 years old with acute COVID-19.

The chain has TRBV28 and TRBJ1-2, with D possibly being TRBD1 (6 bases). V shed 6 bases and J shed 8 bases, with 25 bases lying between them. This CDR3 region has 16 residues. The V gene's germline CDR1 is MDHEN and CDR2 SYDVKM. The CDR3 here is CASRGGKGSRFGGYTF. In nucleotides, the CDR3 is TGTGCCAGCAGAGGGGGAAAAGGGTCTCGGTTTGGCGGCTACACCTTC.

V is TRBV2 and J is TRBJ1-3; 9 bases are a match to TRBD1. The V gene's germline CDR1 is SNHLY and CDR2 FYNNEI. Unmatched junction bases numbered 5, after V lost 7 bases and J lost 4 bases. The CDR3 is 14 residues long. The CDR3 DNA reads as TGTGCCAGCAAGGGACAGGGAAAAGGAAACACCATATATTTT. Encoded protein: CASKGQGKGNTIYF.

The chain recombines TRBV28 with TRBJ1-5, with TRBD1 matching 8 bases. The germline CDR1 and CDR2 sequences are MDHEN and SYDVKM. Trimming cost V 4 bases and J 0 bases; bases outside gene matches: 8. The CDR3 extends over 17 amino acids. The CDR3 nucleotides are TGTGCCAGCAGTTCCTGGACAGGGCGGGATAGCAATCAGCCCCAGCATTTT. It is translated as CASSSWTGRDSNQPQHF.

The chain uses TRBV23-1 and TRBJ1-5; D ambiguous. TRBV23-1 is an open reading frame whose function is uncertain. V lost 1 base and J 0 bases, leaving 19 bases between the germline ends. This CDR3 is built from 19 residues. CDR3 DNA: TGCGCCAGCAGTCAATGTCGGACCCCCCCGGGGTTTAGCAATCAGCCCCAGCATTTT. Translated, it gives CASSQCRTPPGFSNQPQHF.

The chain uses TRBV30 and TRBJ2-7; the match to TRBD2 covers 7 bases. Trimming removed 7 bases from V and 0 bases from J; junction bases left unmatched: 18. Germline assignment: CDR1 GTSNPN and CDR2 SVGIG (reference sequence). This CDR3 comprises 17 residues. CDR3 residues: CAFHGGSPNPLSYEQYF. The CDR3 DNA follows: TGTGCCTTCCATGGCGGGAGTCCCAACCCCCTCTCCTACGAGCAGTACTTC.

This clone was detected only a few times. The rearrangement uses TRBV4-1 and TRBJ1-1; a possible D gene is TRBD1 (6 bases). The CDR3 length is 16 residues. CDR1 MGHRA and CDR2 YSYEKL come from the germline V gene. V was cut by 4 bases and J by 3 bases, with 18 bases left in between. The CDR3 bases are TGCGCCAGCAGCCCCAACGGAGGACAGCCTTACACTGAAGCTTTCTTT. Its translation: CASSPNGGQPYTEAFF.

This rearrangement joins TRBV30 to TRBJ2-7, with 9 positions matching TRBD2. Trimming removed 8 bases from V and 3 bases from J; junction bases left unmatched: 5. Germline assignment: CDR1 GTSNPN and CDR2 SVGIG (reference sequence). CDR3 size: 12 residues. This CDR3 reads CAGTSSLYEQYF. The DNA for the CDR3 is TGTGCCGGGACTAGCTCCCTCTACGAGCAGTACTTC.

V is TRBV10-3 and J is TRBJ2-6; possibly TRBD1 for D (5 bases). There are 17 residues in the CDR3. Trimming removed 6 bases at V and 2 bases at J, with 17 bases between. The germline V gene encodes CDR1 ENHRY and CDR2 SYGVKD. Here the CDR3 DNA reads TGTGCCATCAGCCCTGAAGGGGCCCTCCCTGGGGCCAACGTCCTGACTTTC. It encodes CAISPEGALPGANVLTF.

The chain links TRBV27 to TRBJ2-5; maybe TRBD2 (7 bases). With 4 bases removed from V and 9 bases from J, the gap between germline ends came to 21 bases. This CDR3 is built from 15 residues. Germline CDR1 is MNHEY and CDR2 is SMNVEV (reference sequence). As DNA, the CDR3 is TGTGCCAGCAGTTCTCGGGACACCCTTCGGGGGGCCCAGTACTTC. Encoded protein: CASSSRDTLRGAQYF.

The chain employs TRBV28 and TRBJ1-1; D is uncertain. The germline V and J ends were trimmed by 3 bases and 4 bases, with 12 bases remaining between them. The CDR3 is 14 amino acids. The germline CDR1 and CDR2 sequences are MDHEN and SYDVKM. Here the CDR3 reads CASSFAGDGTEAFF. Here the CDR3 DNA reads TGTGCCAGCAGTTTCGCCGGGGATGGCACTGAAGCTTTCTTT.

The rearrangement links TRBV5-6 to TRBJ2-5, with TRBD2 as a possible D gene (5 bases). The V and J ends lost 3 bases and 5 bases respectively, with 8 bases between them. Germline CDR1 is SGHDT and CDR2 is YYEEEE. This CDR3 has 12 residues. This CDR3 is CASSSSGETQYF. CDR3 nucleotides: TGTGCCAGCAGCTCCTCGGGGGAGACCCAGTACTTC.

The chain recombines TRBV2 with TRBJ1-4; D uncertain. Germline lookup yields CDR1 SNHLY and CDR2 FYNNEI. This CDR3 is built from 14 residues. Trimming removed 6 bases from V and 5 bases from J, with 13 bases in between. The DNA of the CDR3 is TGTGCCAGCAGCTTTTACTTCGAGAATGAAAAACTGTTTTTT. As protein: CASSFYFENEKLFF.

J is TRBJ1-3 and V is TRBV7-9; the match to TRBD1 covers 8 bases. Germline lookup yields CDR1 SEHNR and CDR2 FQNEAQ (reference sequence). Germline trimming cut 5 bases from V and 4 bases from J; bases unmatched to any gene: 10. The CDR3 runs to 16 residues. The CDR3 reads CASSQDPGGSGNTIYF. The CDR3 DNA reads TGTGCCAGCAGCCAAGATCCAGGGGGCTCAGGAAACACCATATATTTT.

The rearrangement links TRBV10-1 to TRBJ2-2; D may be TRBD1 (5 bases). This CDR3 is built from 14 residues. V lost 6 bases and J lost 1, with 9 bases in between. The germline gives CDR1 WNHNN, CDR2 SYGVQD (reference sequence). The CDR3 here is CASRMTVNTGELFF. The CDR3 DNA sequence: TGCGCCAGCAGGATGACAGTGAACACCGGGGAGCTGTTTTTT.

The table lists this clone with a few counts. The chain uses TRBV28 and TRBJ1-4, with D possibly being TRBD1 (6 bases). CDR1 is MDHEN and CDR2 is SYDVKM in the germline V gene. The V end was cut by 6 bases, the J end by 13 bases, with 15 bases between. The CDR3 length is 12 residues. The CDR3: CASSLYREGLFF. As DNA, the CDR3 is TGTGCCAGCAGCCTCTACAGGGAGGGACTGTTTTTT.

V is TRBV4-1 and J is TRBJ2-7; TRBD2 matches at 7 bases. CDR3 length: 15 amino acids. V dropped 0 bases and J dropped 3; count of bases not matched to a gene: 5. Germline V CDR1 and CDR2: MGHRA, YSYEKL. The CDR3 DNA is TGCGCCAGCAGCCAAGATGGCGGGAGCCTCTACGAGCAGTACTTC. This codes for CASSQDGGSLYEQYF.

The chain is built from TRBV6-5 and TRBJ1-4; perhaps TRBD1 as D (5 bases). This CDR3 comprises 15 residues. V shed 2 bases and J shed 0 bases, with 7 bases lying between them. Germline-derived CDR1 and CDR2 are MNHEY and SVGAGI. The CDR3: CASSYRGTTNEKLFF. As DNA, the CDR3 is TGTGCCAGCAGTTACAGGGGAACAACTAATGAAAAACTGTTTTTT.

The CDR3 DNA sequence: TGTGCCAGCAGTTTTACAGAGTACAATGAGCAGTTCTTC. Amino acid sequence: CASSFTEYNEQFF. The rearrangement joins TRBV28 to TRBJ2-1; D remains unclear. This CDR3 has 13 amino acids. V lost 3 bases, J lost 4 bases, and 7 bases lay in between. Germline CDR1 reads MDHEN; CDR2 reads SYDVKM.

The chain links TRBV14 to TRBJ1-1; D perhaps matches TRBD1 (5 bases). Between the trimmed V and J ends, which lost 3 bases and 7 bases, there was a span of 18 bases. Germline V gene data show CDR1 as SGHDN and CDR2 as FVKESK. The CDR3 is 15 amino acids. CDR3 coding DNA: TGTGCCAGCAGCCATCGGTTCGGGACTTCTGGTGAAGCTTTCTTT. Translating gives CASSHRFGTSGEAFF.

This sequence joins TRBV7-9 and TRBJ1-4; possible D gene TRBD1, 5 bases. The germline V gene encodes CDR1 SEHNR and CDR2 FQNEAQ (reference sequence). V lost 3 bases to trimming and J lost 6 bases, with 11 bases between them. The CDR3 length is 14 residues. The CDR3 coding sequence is TGTGCCAGCAGCTTTACGGGGGTGGATGAAAAACTGTTTTTT. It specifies CASSFTGVDEKLFF.

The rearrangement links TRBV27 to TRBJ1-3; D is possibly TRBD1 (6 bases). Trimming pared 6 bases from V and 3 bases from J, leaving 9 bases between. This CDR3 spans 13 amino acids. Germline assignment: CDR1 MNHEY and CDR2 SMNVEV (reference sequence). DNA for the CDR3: TGTGCCAGCAGCACAGGGTTTGGAAACACCATATATTTT. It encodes CASSTGFGNTIYF.

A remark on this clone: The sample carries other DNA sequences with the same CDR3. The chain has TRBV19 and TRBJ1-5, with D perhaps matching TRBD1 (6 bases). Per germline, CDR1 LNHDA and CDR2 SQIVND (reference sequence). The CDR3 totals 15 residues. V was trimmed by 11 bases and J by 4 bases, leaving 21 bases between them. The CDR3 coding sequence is TGTGCCGCGGGGGGGCGGGGGCGATTAAATCAGCCCCAGCATTTT. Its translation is CAAGGRGRLNQPQHF.

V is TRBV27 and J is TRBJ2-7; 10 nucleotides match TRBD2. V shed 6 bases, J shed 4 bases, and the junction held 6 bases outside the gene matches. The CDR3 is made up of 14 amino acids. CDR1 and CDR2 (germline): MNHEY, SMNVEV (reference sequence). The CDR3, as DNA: TGTGCCAGCAGCCCCGCTAGCGGGGGATACGAGCAGTACTTC. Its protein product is CASSPASGGYEQYF.

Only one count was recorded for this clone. CDR3 residues: CAWSERTGRETQYF. CDR3 bases: TGTGCCTGGAGCGAAAGGACAGGCCGAGAGACCCAGTACTTC. This chain links TRBV30 with TRBJ2-5; the match to TRBD1 covers 7 bases. There are 14 residues in the CDR3. V shed 3 bases and J 4 bases; nucleotides not matched to a gene: 8. Germline V gene sequence: CDR1 GTSNPN, CDR2 SVGIG (reference sequence).

The CDR3 nucleotides are TGTGCCAGCAGCTTGTCCGGGAATGGCTACACCTTC. Encoded protein: CASSLSGNGYTF. The chain employs TRBV5-6 and TRBJ1-2; D is undetermined. Germline V gene sequence: CDR1 SGHDT, CDR2 YYEEEE. CDR3 length: 12 amino acids. V was clipped by 1 base and J by 6 bases, with 7 bases between them.

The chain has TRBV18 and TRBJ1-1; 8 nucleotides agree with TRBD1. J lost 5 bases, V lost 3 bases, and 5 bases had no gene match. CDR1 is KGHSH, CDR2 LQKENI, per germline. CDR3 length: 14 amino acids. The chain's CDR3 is CASSPKQGGTEAFF. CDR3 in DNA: TGTGCCAGCTCACCGAAACAGGGGGGGACTGAAGCTTTCTTT.